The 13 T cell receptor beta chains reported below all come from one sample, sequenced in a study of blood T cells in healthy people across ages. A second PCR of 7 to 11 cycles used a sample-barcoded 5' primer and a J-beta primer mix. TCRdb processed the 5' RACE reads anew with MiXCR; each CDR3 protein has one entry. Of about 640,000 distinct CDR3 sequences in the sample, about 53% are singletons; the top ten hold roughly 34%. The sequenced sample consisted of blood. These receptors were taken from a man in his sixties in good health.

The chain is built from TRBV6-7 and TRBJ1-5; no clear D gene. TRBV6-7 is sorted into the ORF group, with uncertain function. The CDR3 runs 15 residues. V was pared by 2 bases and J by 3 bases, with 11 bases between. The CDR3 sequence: CASSYLPRDNQPQHF. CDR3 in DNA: TGTGCCAGCAGTTACCTCCCAAGGGACAATCAGCCCCAGCATTTT.

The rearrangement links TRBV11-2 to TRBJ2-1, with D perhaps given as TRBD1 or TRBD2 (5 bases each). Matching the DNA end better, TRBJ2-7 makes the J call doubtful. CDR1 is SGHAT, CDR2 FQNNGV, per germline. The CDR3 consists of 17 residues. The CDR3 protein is CASSLARGQGPYNEQYF. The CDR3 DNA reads TGTGCCAGCAGCTTAGCCCGCGGGCAGGGACCCTACAATGAGCAGTACTTC.

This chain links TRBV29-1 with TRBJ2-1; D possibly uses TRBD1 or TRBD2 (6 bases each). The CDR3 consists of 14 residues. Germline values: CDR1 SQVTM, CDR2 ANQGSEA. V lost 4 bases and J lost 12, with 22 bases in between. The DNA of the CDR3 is TGCAGCGTTGCGGGGGCTTCGACCTACATTGGGCAGTTCTTC. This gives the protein CSVAGASTYIGQFF.

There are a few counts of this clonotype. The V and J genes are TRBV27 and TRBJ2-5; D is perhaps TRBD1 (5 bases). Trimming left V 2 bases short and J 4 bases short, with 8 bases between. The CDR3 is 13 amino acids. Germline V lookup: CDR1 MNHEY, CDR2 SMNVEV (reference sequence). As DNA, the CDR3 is TGTGCCAGCAGTTTAATACAGGCAGAGACCCAGTACTTC. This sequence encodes CASSLIQAETQYF.

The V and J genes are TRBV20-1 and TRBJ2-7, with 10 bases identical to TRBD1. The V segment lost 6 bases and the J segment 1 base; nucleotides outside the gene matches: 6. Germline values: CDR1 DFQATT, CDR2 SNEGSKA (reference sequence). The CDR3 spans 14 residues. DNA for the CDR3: TGCAGTGCCGTCCGGGACAGGGGATCCTACGAGCAGTACTTC. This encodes CSAVRDRGSYEQYF.

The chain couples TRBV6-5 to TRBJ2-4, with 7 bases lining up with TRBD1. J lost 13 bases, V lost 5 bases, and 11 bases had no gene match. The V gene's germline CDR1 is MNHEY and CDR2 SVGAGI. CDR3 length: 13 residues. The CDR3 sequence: CASSDRAEAEQYF. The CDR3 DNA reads TGTGCCAGCAGTGACAGGGCAGAGGCGGAGCAGTACTTC.

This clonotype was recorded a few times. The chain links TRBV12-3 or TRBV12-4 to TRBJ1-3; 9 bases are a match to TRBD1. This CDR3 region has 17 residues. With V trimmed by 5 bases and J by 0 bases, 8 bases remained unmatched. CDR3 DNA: TGTGCCAGCAGTCACGGGACAGGGACCCTCTCTGGAAACACCATATATTTT. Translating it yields CASSHGTGTLSGNTIYF.

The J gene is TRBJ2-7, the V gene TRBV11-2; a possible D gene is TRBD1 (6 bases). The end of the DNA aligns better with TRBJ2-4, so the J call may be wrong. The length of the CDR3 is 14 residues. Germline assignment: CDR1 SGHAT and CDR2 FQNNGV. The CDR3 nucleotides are TGTGCCAGCAGCCCAGCCCAGGGGCGAAACATTCAGTACTTC. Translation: CASSPAQGRNIQYF.

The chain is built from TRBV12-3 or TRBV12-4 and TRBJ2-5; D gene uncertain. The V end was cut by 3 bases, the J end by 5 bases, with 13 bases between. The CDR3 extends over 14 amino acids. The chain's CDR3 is CASSFSQTEETQYF. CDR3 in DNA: TGTGCCAGCAGTTTCTCCCAGACGGAGGAGACCCAGTACTTC.

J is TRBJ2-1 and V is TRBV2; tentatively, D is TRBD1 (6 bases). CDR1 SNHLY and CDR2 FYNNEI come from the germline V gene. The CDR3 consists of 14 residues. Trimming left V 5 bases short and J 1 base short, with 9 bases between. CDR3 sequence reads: CASSPQGSYNEQFF. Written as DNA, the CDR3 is TGTGCCAGCAGTCCCCAGGGGTCCTACAATGAGCAGTTCTTC. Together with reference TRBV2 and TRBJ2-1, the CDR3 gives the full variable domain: EPEVTQTPSHQVTQMGQEVILRCVPISNHLYFYWYRQILGQKVEFLVSFYNNEISEKSEIFDDQFSVERPDGSNFTLKIRSTKLEDSAMYFCASSPQGSYNEQFFGPGTRLTVL.

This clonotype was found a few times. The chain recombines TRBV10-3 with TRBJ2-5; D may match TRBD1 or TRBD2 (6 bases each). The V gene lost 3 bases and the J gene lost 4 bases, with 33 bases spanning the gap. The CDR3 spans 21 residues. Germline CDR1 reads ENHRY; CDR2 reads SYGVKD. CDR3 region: CAISERGASTWTATDGETQYF. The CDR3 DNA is TGTGCCATCAGTGAAAGGGGGGCAAGCACCTGGACAGCGACCGACGGAGAGACCCAGTACTTC.

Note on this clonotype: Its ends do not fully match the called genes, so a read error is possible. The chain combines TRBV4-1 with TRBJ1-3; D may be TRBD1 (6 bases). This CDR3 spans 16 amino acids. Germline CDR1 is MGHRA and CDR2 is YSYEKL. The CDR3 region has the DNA TGCGCCAGTAGCCAAGTTCAGGGGAACTCTGGAAACACCATATATTTT. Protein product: CASSQVQGNSGNTIYF.

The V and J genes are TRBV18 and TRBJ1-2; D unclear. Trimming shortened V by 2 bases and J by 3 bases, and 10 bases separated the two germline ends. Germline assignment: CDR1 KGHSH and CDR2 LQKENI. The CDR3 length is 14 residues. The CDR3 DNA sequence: TGTGCCAGCTCACCAGCGGGGAACGACTATGGCTACACCTTC. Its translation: CASSPAGNDYGYTF. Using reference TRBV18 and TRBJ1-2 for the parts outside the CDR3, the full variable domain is NAGVMQNPRHLVRRRGQEARLRCSPMKGHSHVYWYRQLPEEGLKFMVYLQKENIIDESGMPKERFSAEFPKEGPSILRIQQVVRGDSAAYFCASSPAGNDYGYTFGSGTRLTVV.